This T cell receptor (beta chain) was identified in a study of blood T cell repertoires in COVID-19. Study in general: COVID-19 samples, acute and convalescent, were from the United States, Italy and Spain.

Trimming stripped 3 bases from V and 4 bases from J, with 14 bases between. CDR1 KGHSH and CDR2 LQKENI come from the germline V gene. The CDR3 sequence is 15 residues long. Under the authors' procedure: Estimates of nucleated cell counts were drawn from the amplification of reference gene primers. Repertoires were generated with immunoSEQ multiplex PCR, while TCRdb's copy carries only in-frame clones and drops some. V and J calls and clone size are those listed in that table; D and trimming were worked out from the DNA. The sample consists of under 150,000 clones, approximately 88% of them appearing once.

The source material was peripheral blood. This TCR came from a human donor in a cohort sampled during active COVID-19. This chain links TRBV18 with TRBJ2-3, with D possibly being TRBD2 (6 bases). This chain's CDR3 is CASSPRPSVADTQYF. For the CDR3, the DNA is TGTGCCAGCTCACCGAGGCCTAGCGTAGCAGATACGCAGTATTTT.